A single sample gave rise to the 30 T cell receptor beta chains below, sequenced in a study of blood T cells in healthy people across ages. Primers used in a second PCR of roughly 6 to 11 cycles were a sample-barcoded 5' primer and a J-beta primer mix. TCRdb processed the 5' RACE reads anew with MiXCR; each CDR3 protein has one entry. The sample yields 700,000 to 950,000 distinct CDR3 sequences, about 62% seen once. Input material: blood. The origin of the receptors is a young man in good health.

This chain connects TRBV5-8 to TRBJ2-7, with D hard to call. The CDR3 extends over 14 amino acids. V dropped 2 bases and J dropped 3 bases, with 12 bases sitting between them. Germline V CDR1 and CDR2: SGHTS, YDEGEE. This CDR3 is CASSFSSWGYEQYF. The CDR3 bases are TGTGCCAGCAGCTTTTCGAGTTGGGGCTACGAGCAGTACTTC.

In this sample, this clonotype turned up a few times. The V call is TRBV20-1, the J call TRBJ2-3, with 9 bases that match TRBD2. V lost 1 base to trimming and J lost 1 base; unmatched junction nucleotides: 9. Germline assignment: CDR1 DFQATT and CDR2 SNEGSKA (reference sequence). The CDR3 runs to 17 residues. The CDR3 sequence is CSARGGGGGVRTDTQYF. The DNA for the CDR3 is TGCAGTGCTAGAGGGGGCGGCGGGGGGGTCCGCACAGATACGCAGTATTTT.

The CDR3 here is CASSSGQLGTEAFF. The DNA of the CDR3 is TGTGCCAGCAGCTCCGGCCAATTAGGCACTGAAGCTTTCTTT. The V and J genes are TRBV12-3 or TRBV12-4 and TRBJ1-1, with D hard to call. CDR3 size: 14 residues. The V end lost 6 bases, the J end lost 4 bases, and 15 bases lay between the germline ends.

In this sample, this clonotype turned up a few times. The V call is TRBV6-2 or TRBV6-3, the J call TRBJ2-1; D unclear. CDR1 is MNHEY and CDR2 is SVGEGT in the germline V gene. The V gene lost 6 bases and the J gene lost 1 base, with 4 bases spanning the gap. CDR3 length: 12 amino acids. The CDR3 reads CASRGSYNEQFF. CDR3 coding DNA: TGTGCCAGCAGGGGGTCCTACAATGAGCAGTTCTTC.

As regards this clonotype: A single base separates this from a much larger clone, so it may be a read error. The rearrangement uses TRBV30 and TRBJ2-5; tentatively, D is TRBD1 (6 bases). The CDR3 runs to 13 residues. The germline V gene has CDR1 GTSNPN and CDR2 SVGIG (reference sequence). The CDR3 loop reads CARSPAGVVEQYF. The DNA for the CDR3 is TGTGCCCGGAGTCCGGCAGGGGTGGTTGAGCAGTACTTC.

V is TRBV6-2 or TRBV6-3 and J is TRBJ2-7; 8 bases map to TRBD2. The CDR3 is 14 amino acids. Per the germline V gene, CDR1 is MNHEY and CDR2 is SVGEGT. Trimming took 7 bases from V and 0 from J; bases not matched to a gene: 5. CDR3 in amino acids: CASNKAGVSYEQYF. Written as DNA, the CDR3 is TGTGCCAGCAACAAAGCGGGAGTCTCCTACGAGCAGTACTTC.

The count of this clonotype is one. The rearrangement uses TRBV20-1 and TRBJ2-7, with unresolved D. Trimming cost V 4 bases and J 3 bases, with 13 bases left between them. This CDR3 region has 13 residues. The germline gives CDR1 DFQATT, CDR2 SNEGSKA (reference sequence). The CDR3 DNA is TGCAGTGCTAAAATTGATGGGGTCTACGAGCAGTACTTC. It encodes CSAKIDGVYEQYF.

There are a few counts of this clonotype. The genes are TRBV28 and TRBJ2-1; possible D gene TRBD2, 5 bases. CDR3 length: 15 amino acids. Trimming took off 6 bases at V and 10 bases at J, with 22 bases between the two ends. CDR1 and CDR2 (germline): MDHEN, SYDVKM. CDR3 sequence reads: CASSWGEGTSHEQFF. In nucleotides, the CDR3 is TGTGCCAGCAGCTGGGGAGAGGGCACTAGTCACGAGCAGTTCTTC.

This clonotype was recorded a few times. CDR3 in DNA: TGTGCCAGCAGCCGTGGAAGCTCTGGGGCCAACGTCCTGACTTTC. Translating gives CASSRGSSGANVLTF. The rearrangement links TRBV7-9 to TRBJ2-6; unclear D gene. The CDR3 consists of 15 residues. V was pared by 5 bases and J by 0 bases, with 8 bases between. Germline loops: CDR1 SEHNR, CDR2 FQNEAQ (reference sequence).

The genes are TRBV11-3 and TRBJ2-1, with 11 bases identical to TRBD2. V was clipped by 6 bases and J by 4 bases; unmatched bases: 8. This CDR3 has 16 residues. Germline V gives CDR1 SGHNT, CDR2 YENEEA. The CDR3, as DNA: TGTGCCAGCAGTCCTACTAGCGGGAGCCGATACAATGAGCAGTTCTTC. It is translated as CASSPTSGSRYNEQFF.

In this sample, this clonotype turned up once. For the CDR3, the DNA is TGCAGTGCTAGACCGGGGGGCTTGGGCACAGATACGCAGTATTTT. Its translation: CSARPGGLGTDTQYF. The V gene is TRBV20-1, the J gene TRBJ2-3; D is possibly TRBD2 (7 bases). V was shortened by 2 bases and J by 1 base, with 13 bases between the two germline ends. CDR3 length: 15 amino acids. CDR1 and CDR2 (germline): DFQATT, SNEGSKA (reference sequence).

This chain links TRBV11-2 with TRBJ2-7; the match to TRBD2 covers 8 bases. Germline CDR1 reads SGHAT; CDR2 reads FQNNGV. Germline trimming cut 3 bases from V and 4 bases from J; bases unmatched to any gene: 5. CDR3 length: 14 amino acids. DNA for the CDR3: TGTGCCAGCAGCTTTGGGACTAGAAGGTACGAGCAGTACTTC. This encodes CASSFGTRRYEQYF.

V and J are TRBV20-1 and TRBJ2-5; D is possibly TRBD2 (6 bases). Judging by the DNA end, TRBJ2-7 fits better; the J call may be wrong. CDR3 length: 11 residues. The V gene's germline CDR1 is DFQATT and CDR2 SNEGSKA (reference sequence). DNA of the CDR3: TGCGGTGGAGGGGAAACCTACGAGCAGTACTTC. This gives the protein CGGGETYEQYF.

The chain has TRBV15 and TRBJ2-3; 11 bases are a match to TRBD1. The CDR3 is 17 residues long. Germline V gene data show CDR1 as LNHNV and CDR2 as YYDKDF (reference sequence). The V and J ends lost 0 bases and 5 bases, in that order; junction bases with no gene match: 7. CDR3 coding DNA: TGTGCCACCAGCAGAGAGAAGGCGGGACAGGGGGTAGATACGCAGTATTTT. The encoded protein is CATSREKAGQGVDTQYF.

The chain carries TRBV14 and TRBJ1-2; D remains unclear. V was trimmed by 0 bases and J by 8 bases, leaving 13 bases between them. CDR3 length: 14 amino acids. CDR1 and CDR2 from the germline V gene are SGHDN and FVKESK. The CDR3 DNA reads TGTGCCAGCAGCCAAGACATCAATTTTCAAGGCTACACCTTC. It is translated as CASSQDINFQGYTF.

V usage is TRBV29-1 and J usage is TRBJ2-7, with TRBD2 matching over 7 bases. Unmatched junction bases numbered 14, after V lost 3 bases and J lost 9 bases. This CDR3 comprises 14 residues. Germline lookup yields CDR1 SQVTM and CDR2 ANQGSEA. CDR3 in amino acids: CSVEPSGTSRGQYF. The DNA of the CDR3 is TGCAGCGTTGAGCCAAGCGGGACTTCGCGCGGGCAGTACTTC.

The genes are TRBV7-9 and TRBJ2-5; perhaps TRBD1 as D (7 bases). The germline V gene encodes CDR1 SEHNR and CDR2 FQNEAQ (reference sequence). Trimming shortened V by 5 bases and J by 2 bases, and 15 bases separated the two germline ends. This CDR3 region has 15 residues. DNA of the CDR3: TGTGCCAGCAGCCTACCGACAGGGACTCAAGAGACCCAGTACTTC. Encoded protein: CASSLPTGTQETQYF.

As DNA, the CDR3 is TGCGCCAGCAGCTTACGTAGCGGGGGGCGAGAGACCCAGTACTTC. Its translation: CASSLRSGGRETQYF. The chain carries TRBV5-1 and TRBJ2-5; 10 bases match TRBD2. The germline gives CDR1 SGHRS, CDR2 YFSETQ. V shed 2 bases and J 4 bases; nucleotides not matched to a gene: 5. This CDR3 contains 15 residues.

Turning to this clonotype: A much larger clone is a single base away; this may be a read error. This rearrangement joins TRBV5-5 to TRBJ2-7; D gene unclear. This CDR3 is 15 amino acids long. Per germline, CDR1 SGHKS and CDR2 YYEKEE (reference sequence). The ends were cut back, 0 bases at V and 6 bases at J, with 16 bases in the middle. DNA for the CDR3: TGTGCCAGCAGCTTGGGAGCGCTAACTGGGGTCGAGCAGTACTTC. It is translated as CASSLGALTGVEQYF.

DNA for the CDR3: TGTGCCAGCAAACAGGCGGACTACAATGAGCAGTTCTTC. Residues: CASKQADYNEQFF. V is TRBV6-2 or TRBV6-3 and J is TRBJ2-1; D possibly corresponds to TRBD1 (5 bases). CDR1 is MNHEY, CDR2 SVGEGT, per germline. V was clipped by 7 bases and J by 3 bases, with 10 bases between them. The CDR3 consists of 13 residues.

DNA for the CDR3: TGTGCCGGCAACCCGATACCGGGACCTTACGAGCAGTACTTC. Residues: CAGNPIPGPYEQYF. V gene TRBV21-1 combines with J gene TRBJ2-7; the table's D call, TRBD1, was not checked against the DNA. TRBV21-1 is assigned pseudogene status. The CDR3 contains 14 residues.

The chain has TRBV11-2 and TRBJ2-5; D is undetermined. Germline V gene sequence: CDR1 SGHAT, CDR2 FQNNGV. V was clipped by 7 bases and J by 2 bases, with 17 bases between them. The CDR3 extends over 15 amino acids. Here the CDR3 reads CASTLRPAEQETQYF. In nucleotides, the CDR3 is TGTGCCAGCACCCTTCGACCGGCGGAACAAGAGACCCAGTACTTC.

The J gene is TRBJ2-6, the V gene TRBV21-1. TRBV21-1 is reported as a pseudogene. CDR3 size: 14 residues. The CDR3 sequence is CARLGLSGANVLTF. CDR3 DNA: TGTGCCCGCCTTGGCCTATCTGGGGCCAACGTCCTGACTTTC.

This clonotype has only a few counts. The V call is TRBV12-3 or TRBV12-4, the J call TRBJ2-7, with a weak D call TRBD2 (6 bases). The CDR3 totals 13 residues. Trimming cost V 6 bases and J 6 bases, with 15 bases left between them. CDR3 DNA sequence: TGTGCCAGCAGCCCCCGGGGTAGCGGCGAGCAGTACTTC. Residues: CASSPRGSGEQYF.

The chain couples TRBV20-1 to TRBJ2-7; maybe TRBD2 (5 bases). Germline CDR1 DFQATT, CDR2 SNEGSKA (reference sequence). The length of the CDR3 is 11 residues. V lost 3 bases to trimming and J lost 6 bases, with 9 bases between them. The CDR3 protein is CSASGIVEQYF. CDR3 DNA: TGCAGTGCTAGCGGGATTGTCGAGCAGTACTTC.

As regards this clonotype: A much larger clone is a single base away; this may be a read error. This sequence joins TRBV5-1 and TRBJ2-4, with TRBD2 as a possible D gene (6 bases). The better agreement between TRBJ2-7 and the DNA end casts doubt on the J call. This CDR3 spans 14 amino acids. The V gene's germline CDR1 is SGHRS and CDR2 YFSETQ. In DNA form, the CDR3 reads TGCGTCAGCAGCTTGACCGCTAGCGACCACGAGCAGTACTTC. Translation gives CVSSLTASDHEQYF.

Comments on this clonotype: With a much larger clone just one base away, this may be a read error. The chain couples TRBV7-6 to TRBJ2-5; 7 positions match TRBD2. The end of the DNA fits TRBJ2-7 better, so the J call may be wrong. The CDR3 is 17 amino acids. From germline, CDR1 is SGHVS and CDR2 FNYEAQ. CDR3 loop: CASSLESRGWDSSEQYF. The CDR3 nucleotides are TGTGCCAGCAGCTTAGAATCGCGGGGGTGGGATTCTTCCGAGCAGTACTTC.

The V call is TRBV7-9, the J call TRBJ2-7, with 8 bases fitting TRBD2. J gave up 0 bases and V 5 bases, and 3 bases lay outside the gene matches. CDR1 is SEHNR and CDR2 is FQNEAQ in the germline V gene (reference sequence). The CDR3 covers 14 residues. Written as DNA, the CDR3 is TGTGCCAGCAGCGAAAGCGGGAGCTCCTACGAGCAGTACTTC. This codes for CASSESGSSYEQYF.

The CDR3: CASSEVRQGVNENIQYF. The CDR3 DNA reads as TGTGCCAGCAGCGAAGTTAGACAGGGGGTTAACGAAAACATTCAGTACTTC. This sequence joins TRBV21-1 and TRBJ2-4; the tabulated D call, TRBD1, remains unverified against the DNA. TRBV21-1 is annotated as a pseudogene. There are 17 residues in the CDR3.

This chain connects TRBV2 to TRBJ2-4; 8 nucleotides agree with TRBD2. Germline CDR1 reads SNHLY; CDR2 reads FYNNEI. The CDR3 is 14 amino acids. After removal of 6 bases from V and 8 bases from J, the junction contained 9 bases not matched to a gene. CDR3 DNA sequence: TGTGCCAGCAGGCGGGGACTAGTGGGGGACATTCAGTACTTC. Translation gives CASRRGLVGDIQYF.